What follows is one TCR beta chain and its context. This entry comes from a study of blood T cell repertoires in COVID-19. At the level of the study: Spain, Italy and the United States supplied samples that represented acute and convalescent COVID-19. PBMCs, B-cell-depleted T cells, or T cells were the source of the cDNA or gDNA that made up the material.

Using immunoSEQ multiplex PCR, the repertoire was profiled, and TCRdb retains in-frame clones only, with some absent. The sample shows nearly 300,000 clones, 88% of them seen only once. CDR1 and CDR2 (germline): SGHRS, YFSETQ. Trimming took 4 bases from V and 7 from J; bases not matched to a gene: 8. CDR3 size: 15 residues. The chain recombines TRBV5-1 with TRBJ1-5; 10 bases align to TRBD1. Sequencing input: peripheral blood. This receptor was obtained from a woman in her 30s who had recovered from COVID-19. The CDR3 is CASSQGQGIGQPQHF. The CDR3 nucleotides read TGCGCCAGCAGCCAGGGACAGGGGATCGGGCAGCCCCAGCATTTT.